Listed here is a single T cell receptor (beta chain). The antigen is unknown. The data belong to a study of T cell responses to AZD1222 COVID-19 vaccine. General study results and limits: Clonal diversity may have been underestimated, and the donors were mostly white British, with more females than males. CD4 TCRs covered the whole spike, strongest at regions 160-218 and 743-854.

The CDR3 runs to 15 residues. The germline V gene encodes CDR1 MNHEY and CDR2 SVGAGI. The J segment lost 2 bases and the V segment lost 6 bases, leaving 8 bases of the junction unmatched. The method was immunoSEQ multiplex PCR; TCRdb's version includes in-frame clones alone and lacks a portion of them. The profile shows more than 140,000 clones, 80% to 90% of them singletons. The source is an adult in good health. This chain links TRBV6-5 with TRBJ2-5; 8 bases fit TRBD1. The sample was peripheral blood, taken on day 0 of AZD1222 vaccination. The DNA of the CDR3 is TGTGCCAGCAGAGGACAGGGAATACGGCAAGAGACCCAGTACTTC. Encoded protein: CASRGQGIRQETQYF.